This T cell receptor beta chain was sequenced in a study of PD-1 blockade in classical Hodgkin lymphoma. Study overall: It was nivolumab at 3 mg/kg, given intravenously every 2 weeks, that patients received.

On this clone itself: Its antigen is undetermined.

Germline values: CDR1 LNHDA, CDR2 SQIVND (reference sequence). V lost 4 bases to trimming and J lost 3 bases; unmatched junction nucleotides: 5. The CDR3 is 16 amino acids. Findings and caveats of the study: No one has yet defined what causes the repertoire differences, which may be disease activity or prior therapy. Complete responders' diversity at baseline resembled that of newly diagnosed patients.

The repertoire was sequenced with immunoSEQ multiplex PCR; TCRdb's copy has only in-frame clones and lacks some. The data show about 45,000 clones, roughly 70% seen once. All patients experienced relapse after autologous stem cell transplantation, and brentuximab vedotin exposure was variable. The starting material was peripheral blood mononuclear cells (PBMCs), obtained before the second cycle of nivolumab. The source is a human donor with classical Hodgkin lymphoma. This sequence joins TRBV19 and TRBJ2-1; TRBD2 aligns across 11 bases. The CDR3 nucleotides are TGTGCCAGTAGTACAGCTAGCGGGGGGTTCTACAATGAGCAGTTCTTC. Its translation is CASSTASGGFYNEQFF.